The clone carrying this T cell receptor beta chain was seen only once. The entry originates in a study of cytomegalovirus exposure and HLA in healthy donors. V lost 3 bases and J lost 5; bases outside the gene matches: 3. The CDR3 is 14 residues long. CDR1 and CDR2 (germline): SGHNT, YYREEE (reference sequence). The PCR contained 60 Vbeta and 13 Jbeta primers. This table comes from immunoSEQ multiplex PCR, and its TCRdb copy is limited to in-frame clones, with some not included. Seen here are some 200,000 clones, around 80% observed once, and the top ten hold 0.55% to 0.7%. The specimen was PBMCs. The clonotype was recovered from a woman aged 40 to 49 in good health and CMV-seronegative. The chain uses TRBV5-4 and TRBJ2-4, with 9 bases that match TRBD1. The CDR3 region is CASSSRDRENIQYF. CDR3 sequence (DNA): TGTGCCAGCAGCTCGAGGGACAGGGAAAACATTCAGTACTTC.